This T cell receptor beta chain was recovered during a study of shared clonotypes between healthy human individuals. The table came from immunoSEQ multiplex PCR; TCRdb's copy has only in-frame clones and leaves some out. Among 1.4 million or so clones listed, approximately 98.5% were seen once. Regarding the study as a whole: Represented genetic and exposure-history diversity was restricted by having few donors.

This clone was seen a single time. The antigen is unknown. The receptor's source is a man aged 25-45 years in good health. Material: naive CD4+ T cells sorted from blood. The subset is: CD45RA+ positively selected.

The CDR3 DNA is TGTGCCAGTACCCCTCGCAGGGAATCAACACAGCCCCAGCATTTT. This encodes CASTPRRESTQPQHF. This chain links TRBV19 with TRBJ1-5, with D tentatively TRBD1 (5 bases). This CDR3 contains 15 residues. V was shortened by 7 bases and J by 7 bases, with 20 bases between the two germline ends. Germline CDR1 is LNHDA and CDR2 is SQIVND (reference sequence).